This is a list of T cell receptor beta chains from one sample in a study of blood T cell repertoires in COVID-19. Clones were sequenced by immunoSEQ multiplex PCR, and TCRdb holds only the in-frame ones, with some missing. The table has roughly 88,000 clones, about 83% seen once; the top ten hold approximately 20%. Sequencing input: peripheral blood. The receptors originated from a woman in her sixties with COVID-19, enrolled during active disease. The conserved cysteine and the conserved F or W are not part of the CDR3 here. Each record gives: clone size, D gene, V gene, CDR3 length, CDR3 protein. The D gene is left open where the match is weak. The size of a clone is reported for some rows only, either as once, few or many, or as a class for expanded clones.

clone size: -
D gene: -
V gene: TRBV3-1/TRBV3-2
CDR3 length: 13
CDR3 protein: ASSSRDIESYGYT

clone size: -
D gene: -
V gene: TRBV27
CDR3 length: 10
CDR3 protein: ASGTFGGGYT

clone size: -
D gene: TRBD2
V gene: TRBV7-8
CDR3 length: 15
CDR3 protein: ASSLVPAGGSTGELF

clone size: -
D gene: -
V gene: TRBV28
CDR3 length: 8
CDR3 protein: ASSSREAF

clone size: -
D gene: -
V gene: TRBV7-6
CDR3 length: 15
CDR3 protein: ASSFSGDTSGANVLT

clone size: -
D gene: TRBD1
V gene: TRBV5-1
CDR3 length: 13
CDR3 protein: ASRIRTGGDSPLH

clone size: -
D gene: -
V gene: TRBV12-5
CDR3 length: 10
CDR3 protein: ASGGRTGELF

clone size: few
D gene: -
V gene: TRBV27
CDR3 length: 13
CDR3 protein: ASSLRPGGRETQY

clone size: -
D gene: -
V gene: TRBV7-3
CDR3 length: 11
CDR3 protein: ASSLSSDYGYT

clone size: -
D gene: -
V gene: TRBV13
CDR3 length: 12
CDR3 protein: ASSTVGAGNTIY

clone size: -
D gene: -
V gene: TRBV5-1
CDR3 length: 16
CDR3 protein: ASTYVLTMSTGANVLT

clone size: -
D gene: TRBD1
V gene: TRBV11-2
CDR3 length: 14
CDR3 protein: ASSPDRGSPGYGYT

clone size: -
D gene: TRBD1
V gene: TRBV5-1
CDR3 length: 12
CDR3 protein: ASGQGSGANVLT

clone size: few
D gene: -
V gene: TRBV20-1
CDR3 length: 11
CDR3 protein: SASGGAGNTIY

clone size: once
D gene: TRBD1
V gene: TRBV9
CDR3 length: 13
CDR3 protein: ASSPQQGALNGYT

clone size: -
D gene: -
V gene: TRBV4-1
CDR3 length: 13
CDR3 protein: ASSQFMEVNYGYT

clone size: -
D gene: -
V gene: TRBV4-1
CDR3 length: 13
CDR3 protein: ASSEWWGGVETQY

clone size: -
D gene: -
V gene: TRBV6-5
CDR3 length: 11
CDR3 protein: ASRTLSGNEQF

clone size: few
D gene: -
V gene: TRBV18
CDR3 length: 11
CDR3 protein: ASSPLGHQPQH

clone size: -
D gene: TRBD1
V gene: TRBV30
CDR3 length: 12
CDR3 protein: AWSLGQINQPQH

clone size: -
D gene: TRBD1
V gene: TRBV5-6
CDR3 length: 12
CDR3 protein: ASSKQGAGETQY

clone size: -
D gene: TRBD2
V gene: TRBV7-6
CDR3 length: 16
CDR3 protein: ASSPLPKLAGEVYTQY

clone size: -
D gene: -
V gene: TRBV11-2
CDR3 length: 12
CDR3 protein: ASSPWGRLKTQY

clone size: -
D gene: -
V gene: TRBV4-1
CDR3 length: 10
CDR3 protein: ASSQPGYEQY

clone size: -
D gene: TRBD2
V gene: TRBV27
CDR3 length: 13
CDR3 protein: ASSLSRGGRETQY

clone size: -
D gene: TRBD1
V gene: TRBV19
CDR3 length: 15
CDR3 protein: ASSIRQGARGTDTQY

clone size: -
D gene: -
V gene: TRBV10-3
CDR3 length: 9
CDR3 protein: AISTGSEAF

clone size: -
D gene: -
V gene: TRBV11-2
CDR3 length: 11
CDR3 protein: ASSPEPRNIQY

clone size: -
D gene: TRBD1
V gene: TRBV5-1
CDR3 length: 16
CDR3 protein: ASSLTIRGTGNNQPQH

clone size: -
D gene: TRBD1
V gene: TRBV4-1
CDR3 length: 16
CDR3 protein: ASSHASSPGQLNQPQH

clone size: -
D gene: TRBD1
V gene: TRBV7-9
CDR3 length: 11
CDR3 protein: ASSRDRGSGYT

clone size: -
D gene: -
V gene: TRBV28
CDR3 length: 12
CDR3 protein: ASSLMRGGTEAF

clone size: -
D gene: -
V gene: TRBV19
CDR3 length: 13
CDR3 protein: ASSIRQGGFYEQY

clone size: -
D gene: -
V gene: TRBV19
CDR3 length: 13
CDR3 protein: ASSMDGADAYEQY

clone size: -
D gene: -
V gene: TRBV9
CDR3 length: 13
CDR3 protein: ASSVVQEPTGELF

clone size: -
D gene: -
V gene: TRBV27
CDR3 length: 15
CDR3 protein: AREGCQDLYSNQPQH

clone size: -
D gene: -
V gene: TRBV7-8
CDR3 length: 16
CDR3 protein: ASSLPGVFRGDTDTQY

clone size: -
D gene: -
V gene: TRBV5-4
CDR3 length: 13
CDR3 protein: ASSLGGALGNTIY

clone size: -
D gene: TRBD1
V gene: TRBV3-1/TRBV3-2
CDR3 length: 12
CDR3 protein: ASSQDNRGEKLF

clone size: -
D gene: -
V gene: TRBV11-2
CDR3 length: 13
CDR3 protein: ASSGTGWGNQPQH

clone size: -
D gene: TRBD2
V gene: TRBV27
CDR3 length: 12
CDR3 protein: ASSFLLAGDTQY

clone size: -
D gene: TRBD1
V gene: TRBV18
CDR3 length: 14
CDR3 protein: ASSPGYRGANQPQH